This T cell receptor beta chain stems from a study of blood T cell repertoires in COVID-19. Study background: Sample material is recorded as cDNA or gDNA derived from T cells, B-cell-depleted T cells, or PBMCs.

The CDR3 runs to 12 residues. Germline CDR1 reads SQVTM; CDR2 reads ANQGSEA. V gave up 6 bases and J gave up 0 bases, with 8 bases separating them. In the authors' methods: For nucleated cells, counts were estimated from reference gene primer amplification. Profiled with immunoSEQ multiplex PCR; TCRdb holds only in-frame clones, not every one. V and J calls plus clone size are reproduced from that table; the DNA served to infer D and trimming. The data show 150,000 to 200,000 clones, under 85% seen once. Only one count was recorded for this clone. The chain carries TRBV29-1 and TRBJ1-1; no reliable D call. Sequenced input: peripheral blood. This TCR came from a man aged 55 to 70 with active or convalescent COVID-19. Here the CDR3 reads CSVGRMNTEAFF. The CDR3 DNA sequence: TGCAGCGTCGGGAGGATGAACACTGAAGCTTTCTTT.